One T cell receptor (beta chain) is described in this entry. Antigen specificity is unknown. Trimming cost V 6 bases and J 0 bases, with 15 bases left between them. Germline CDR1 LGHNT, CDR2 FRNRAP. The CDR3 consists of 16 residues. This sample is drawn from a study of blood T cells in healthy people across ages. Study-wide results and limits: Per million T cells, TCR beta diversity dropped about linearly as age rose. CMV status of donors was not determined, possibly confounding expanded clonotype changes.

With a J-beta primer mix and a sample-barcoded 5' primer, a second PCR ran about 7 to 11 cycles. Using its own MiXCR run on the 5' RACE reads, TCRdb lists one record per CDR3 protein. Of some 1.5 million distinct CDR3 sequences in the sample, roughly 27% were seen once. The sequence came from a woman in her twenties or thirties in good health. The sample consisted of blood. V is TRBV12-5 and J is TRBJ2-1; D is possibly TRBD1 (7 bases). CDR3 nucleotide sequence: TGTGCTAGTGGGGGGCGGGACAGTCCCTCCTACAATGAGCAGTTCTTC. Protein: CASGGRDSPSYNEQFF.